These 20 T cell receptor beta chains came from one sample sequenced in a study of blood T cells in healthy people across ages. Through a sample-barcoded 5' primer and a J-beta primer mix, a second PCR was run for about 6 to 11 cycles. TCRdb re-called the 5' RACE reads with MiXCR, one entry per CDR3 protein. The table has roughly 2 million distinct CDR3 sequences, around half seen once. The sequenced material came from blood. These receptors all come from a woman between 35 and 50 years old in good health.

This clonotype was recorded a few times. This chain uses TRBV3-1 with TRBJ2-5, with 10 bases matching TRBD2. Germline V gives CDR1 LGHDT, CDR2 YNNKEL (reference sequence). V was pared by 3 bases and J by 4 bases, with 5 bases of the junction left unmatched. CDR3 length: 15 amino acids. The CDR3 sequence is CASSHARLAGETQYF. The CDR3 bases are TGTGCCAGCAGCCACGCCAGACTAGCGGGAGAGACCCAGTACTTC.

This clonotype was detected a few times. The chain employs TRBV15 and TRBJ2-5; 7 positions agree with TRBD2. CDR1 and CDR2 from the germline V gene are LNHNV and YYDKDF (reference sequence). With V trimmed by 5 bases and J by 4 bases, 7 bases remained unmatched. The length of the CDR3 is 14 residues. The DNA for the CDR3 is TGTGCCACCAGCCGCACTAGCGTTCGAGAGACCCAGTACTTC. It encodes CATSRTSVRETQYF.

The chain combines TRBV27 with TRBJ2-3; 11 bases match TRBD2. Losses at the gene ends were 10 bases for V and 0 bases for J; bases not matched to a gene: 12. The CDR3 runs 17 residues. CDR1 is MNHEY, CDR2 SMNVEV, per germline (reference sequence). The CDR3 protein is CANPLGLAGGSTDTQYF. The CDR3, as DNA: TGTGCCAACCCGTTGGGTCTAGCGGGGGGTAGCACAGATACGCAGTATTTT.

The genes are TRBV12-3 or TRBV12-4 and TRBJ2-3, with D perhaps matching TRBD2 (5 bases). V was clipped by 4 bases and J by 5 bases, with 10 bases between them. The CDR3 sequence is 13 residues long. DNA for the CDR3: TGTGCCAGCAGTTGGGGTAGCGTAGATACGCAGTATTTT. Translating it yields CASSWGSVDTQYF.

The CDR3 sequence is CASSYGGNYNEQYF. CDR3 nucleotide sequence: TGTGCCAGCAGTTACGGGGGGAATTACAATGAGCAGTACTTC. This rearrangement joins TRBV6-6 to TRBJ2-7, with D possibly matching TRBD2 (6 bases). This CDR3 contains 14 residues. Germline CDR1 reads MNHNY; CDR2 reads SVGAGI (reference sequence). Trimming shortened V by 2 bases and J by 7 bases, and 15 bases separated the two germline ends.

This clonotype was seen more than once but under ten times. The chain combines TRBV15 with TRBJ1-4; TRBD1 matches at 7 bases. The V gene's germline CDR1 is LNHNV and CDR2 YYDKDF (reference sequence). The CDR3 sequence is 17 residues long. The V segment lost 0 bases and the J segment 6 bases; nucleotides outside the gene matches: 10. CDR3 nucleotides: TGTGCCACCAGCAGAGAGATTCTCGGGACAGTTGATGAAAAACTGTTTTTT. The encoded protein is CATSREILGTVDEKLFF.

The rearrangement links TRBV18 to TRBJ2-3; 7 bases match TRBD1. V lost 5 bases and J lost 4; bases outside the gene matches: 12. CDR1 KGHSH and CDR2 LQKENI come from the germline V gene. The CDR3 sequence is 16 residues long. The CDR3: CASSSNRGGMADTQYF. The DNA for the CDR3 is TGTGCCAGCTCATCTAACAGGGGTGGTATGGCAGATACGCAGTATTTT.

The CDR3 loop is CASRDHLENTDTQYF. The CDR3, as DNA: TGTGCCAGCAGGGACCACTTAGAGAACACAGATACGCAGTATTTT. The chain uses TRBV28 and TRBJ2-3; D is ambiguous. CDR1 is MDHEN, CDR2 SYDVKM, per germline. This CDR3 comprises 15 residues. The V gene lost 6 bases and the J gene lost 2 bases, with 15 bases spanning the gap. The whole variable domain, filled in from reference TRBV28 and TRBJ2-3, reads DVKVTQSSRYLVKRTGEKVFLECVQDMDHENMFWYRQDPGLGLRLIYFSYDVKMKEKGDIPEGYSVSREKKERFSLILESASTNQTSMYLCASRDHLENTDTQYFGPGTRLTVL.

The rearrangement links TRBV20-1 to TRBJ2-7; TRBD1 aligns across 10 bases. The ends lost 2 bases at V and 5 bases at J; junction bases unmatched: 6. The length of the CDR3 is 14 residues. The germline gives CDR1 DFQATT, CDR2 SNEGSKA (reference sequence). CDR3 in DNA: TGCAGTGCTAGATCCGGGACAGGGGTCCACGAGCAGTACTTC. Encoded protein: CSARSGTGVHEQYF.

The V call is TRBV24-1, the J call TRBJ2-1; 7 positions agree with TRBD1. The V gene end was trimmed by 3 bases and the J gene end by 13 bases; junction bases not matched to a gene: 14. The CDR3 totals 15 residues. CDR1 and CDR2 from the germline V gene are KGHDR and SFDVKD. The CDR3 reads CATSDRGGAGETQFF. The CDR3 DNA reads TGTGCCACCAGTGATCGAGGGGGCGCAGGAGAGACCCAGTTCTTC.

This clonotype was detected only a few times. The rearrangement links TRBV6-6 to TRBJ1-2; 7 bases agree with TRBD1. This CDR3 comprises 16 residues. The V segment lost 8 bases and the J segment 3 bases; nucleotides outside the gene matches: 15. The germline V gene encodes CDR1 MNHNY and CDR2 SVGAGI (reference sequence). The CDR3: CASSPRRDSAYYGYTF. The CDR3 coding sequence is TGTGCCAGCTCCCCCCGCCGGGACAGTGCTTACTATGGCTACACCTTC.

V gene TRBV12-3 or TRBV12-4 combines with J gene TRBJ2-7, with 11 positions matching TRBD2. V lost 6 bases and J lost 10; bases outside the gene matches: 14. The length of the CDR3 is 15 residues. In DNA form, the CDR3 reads TGTGCCAGCAGCCCTACTAGCGGGGGCCTCGGGGCCCAGTACTTC. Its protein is CASSPTSGGLGAQYF.

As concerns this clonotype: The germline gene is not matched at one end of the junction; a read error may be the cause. The CDR3 DNA follows: TGTGCCAGCATCCCCAGACAGGGGGTCCCCTCTGAGGCCAACGTCCTGACTTTC. Its protein product is CASIPRQGVPSEANVLTF. The chain employs TRBV28 and TRBJ2-6; TRBD1 matches 9 bases. In germline, CDR1 is MDHEN, CDR2 SYDVKM. This CDR3 region has 18 residues.

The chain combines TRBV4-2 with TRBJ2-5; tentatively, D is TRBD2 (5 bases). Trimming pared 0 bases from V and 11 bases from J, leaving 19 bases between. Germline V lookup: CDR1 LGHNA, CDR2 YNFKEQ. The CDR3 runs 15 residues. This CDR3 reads CASSQETGLRYEQYF. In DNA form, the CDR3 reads TGTGCCAGCAGCCAAGAAACCGGACTGAGGTATGAGCAGTACTTC.

The CDR3 region has the DNA TGTGCCATCCTAGCGGGGGGGACAGATACGCAGTATTTT. This sequence encodes CAILAGGTDTQYF. V gene TRBV10-3 combines with J gene TRBJ2-3; 12 bases match TRBD2. Germline CDR1 ENHRY, CDR2 SYGVKD. With 8 bases clipped from V and 3 bases from J, the junction kept 0 bases outside the gene matches. The CDR3 totals 13 residues.

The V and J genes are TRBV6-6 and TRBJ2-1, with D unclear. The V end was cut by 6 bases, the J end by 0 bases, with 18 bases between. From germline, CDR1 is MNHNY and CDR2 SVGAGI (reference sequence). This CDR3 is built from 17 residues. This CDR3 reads CASSPTILPSSYNEQFF. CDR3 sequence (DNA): TGTGCCAGCAGCCCAACGATTTTACCCTCCTCCTACAATGAGCAGTTCTTC.

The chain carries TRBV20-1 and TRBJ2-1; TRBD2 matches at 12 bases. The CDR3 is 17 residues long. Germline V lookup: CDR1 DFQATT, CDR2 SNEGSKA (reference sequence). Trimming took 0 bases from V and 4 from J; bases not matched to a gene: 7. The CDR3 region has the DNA TGCAGTGCTAGAGATCCACTAGCGGGGGGCCCTTACAATGAGCAGTTCTTC. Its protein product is CSARDPLAGGPYNEQFF.

CDR3: CASSRQGVWYEQYF. CDR3 nucleotide sequence: TGTGCCAGCAGTCGACAGGGGGTCTGGTACGAGCAGTACTTC. The chain uses TRBV6-5 and TRBJ2-7; 9 bases agree with TRBD1. The V segment lost 5 bases and the J segment 4 bases; nucleotides outside the gene matches: 6. This CDR3 region has 14 residues. The germline gives CDR1 MNHEY, CDR2 SVGAGI.

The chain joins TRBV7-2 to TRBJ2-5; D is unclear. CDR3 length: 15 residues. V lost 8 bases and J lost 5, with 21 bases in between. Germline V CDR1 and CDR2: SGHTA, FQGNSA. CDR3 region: CASGKIGSPGETQYF. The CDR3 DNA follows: TGTGCCAGCGGCAAGATCGGGTCCCCCGGGGAGACCCAGTACTTC. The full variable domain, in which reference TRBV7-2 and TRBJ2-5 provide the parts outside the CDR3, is GAGVSQSPSNKVTEKGKDVELRCDPISGHTALYWYRQSLGQGLEFLIYFQGNSAPDKSGLPSDRFSAERTGGSVSTLTIQRTQQEDSAVYLCASGKIGSPGETQYFGPGTRLLVL.

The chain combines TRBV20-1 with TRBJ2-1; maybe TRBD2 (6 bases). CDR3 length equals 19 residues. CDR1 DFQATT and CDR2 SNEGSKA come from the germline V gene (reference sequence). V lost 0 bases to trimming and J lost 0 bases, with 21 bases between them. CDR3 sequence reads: CSARDRGSPYSSSYNEQFF. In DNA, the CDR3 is TGCAGTGCTAGAGATCGGGGGTCGCCTTATTCGAGCTCCTACAATGAGCAGTTCTTC.